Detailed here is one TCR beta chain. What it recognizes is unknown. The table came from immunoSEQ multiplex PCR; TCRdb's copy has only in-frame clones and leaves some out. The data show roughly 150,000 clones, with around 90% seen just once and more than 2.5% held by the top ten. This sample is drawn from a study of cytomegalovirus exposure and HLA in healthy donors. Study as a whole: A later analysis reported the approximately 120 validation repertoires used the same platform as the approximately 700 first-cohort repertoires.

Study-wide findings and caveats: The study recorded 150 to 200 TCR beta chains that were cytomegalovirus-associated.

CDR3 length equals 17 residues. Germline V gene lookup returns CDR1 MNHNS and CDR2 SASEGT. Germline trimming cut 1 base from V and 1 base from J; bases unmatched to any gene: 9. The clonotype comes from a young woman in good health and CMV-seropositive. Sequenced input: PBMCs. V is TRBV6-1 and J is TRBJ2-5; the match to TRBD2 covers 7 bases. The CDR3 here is CASSEGGAGRSQETQYF. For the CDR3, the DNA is TGTGCCAGCAGTGAAGGAGGAGCGGGACGGTCCCAAGAGACCCAGTACTTC.